A single TCR beta chain is shown here with its context. This specimen comes from a study of blood T cell repertoires in COVID-19. Per germline, CDR1 SGHTA and CDR2 FQGTGA. The CDR3 sequence is 14 residues long. The trim removed 4 bases at V and 1 base at J, leaving 2 bases unmatched. The method was immunoSEQ multiplex PCR; TCRdb's version includes in-frame clones alone and lacks a portion of them. The sample has approximately 210,000 clones; 86% are singletons. This chain uses TRBV7-3 with TRBJ1-1; TRBD1 matches at 8 bases. Sequences were obtained from peripheral blood. The sequence was collected from a middle-aged man with COVID-19, enrolled during active disease. The CDR3 DNA is TGTGCCAGCAGCTCGGGACAGGAGAACACTGAAGCTTTCTTT. Amino acids: CASSSGQENTEAFF.